Sequencing of this TCR beta chain was carried out in a study of T cells in Graves' hyperthyroidism and ophthalmopathy. Recently diagnosed hyperthyroidism of less than 2 months' duration affected patients aged 18 to 65. TCR beta CDR3 region amplification was performed from RNA transcripts. The study used the HTBI primer set for a first-round RT-PCR of the TCR CDR3. TCRdb called the multiplex PCR reads again in MiXCR, with one record for every CDR3 protein. The sample comprises 550,000 to 800,000 distinct CDR3 sequences, approximately 15% of which are singletons, and around 15% rests with the top ten. This CDR3 has 16 amino acids. J lost 5 bases, V lost 3 bases, and 6 bases had no gene match. Germline V gives CDR1 MGHDK, CDR2 SYGVNS.

Sequenced sample: blood. The chain combines TRBV25-1 with TRBJ2-2; 10 nucleotides line up with TRBD1. This TCR was recovered from a man between 45 and 60 years old with Graves' hyperthyroidism. Written as DNA, the CDR3 is TGTGCCAGCAGTGACTCGGGACAGGGGTGGACCGGGGAGCTGTTTTTT. It specifies CASSDSGQGWTGELFF.